A selection of T cell receptor beta chains follows, all from one sample in a study of blood T cell repertoires in COVID-19. Measured with immunoSEQ multiplex PCR; TCRdb has only the in-frame clones, and not every one. The sample consists of under 200,000 clones, around 74% of them appearing once. Sequenced: peripheral blood. These receptors originate from an elderly woman with acute or convalescent COVID-19. Both conserved end residues are part of each CDR3. The D gene is left open where the match is weak. Not all rows give a size; the values are once, few, many and, for expanded clones, a class.

TGTGCCAGCAGGGGTACAGGGAACCGAAACCAAGAGACCCAGTACTTC	CASRGTGNRNQETQYF	NA	NA	TRBV21-1	TRBJ2-5	16
TGTGCCTGGAACAGGATGTATGGCTACACCTTC	CAWNRMYGYTF	many	NA	TRBV30	TRBJ1-2	11
TGTGCCAGCACCCGGGGAAACAGACAGGGTACGACCCAGTACTTC	CASTRGNRQGTTQYF	NA	TRBD1	TRBV2	TRBJ2-5	15
TGTGCCAGTACGGATTCTCAGGGCCTAGAGACCCAGTACTTC	CASTDSQGLETQYF	NA	NA	TRBV19	TRBJ2-5	14
TGCGCCAGCAGCCTAACGCGGCTGGGAAACACCATATATTTT	CASSLTRLGNTIYF	NA	NA	TRBV5-1	TRBJ1-3	14
TGTGCCAGCAGCGTAGGACAGTTTAACTATGGCTACACCTTC	CASSVGQFNYGYTF	NA	NA	TRBV9	TRBJ1-2	14
TGTGCCAGCTCACCACCGGGGCGGGAGACCCAGTACTTC	CASSPPGRETQYF	once	NA	TRBV18	TRBJ2-5	13
TGCGCCAGCAGCTTGGCCTGGGGCAGGGAAAACTATGGCTACACCTTC	CASSLAWGRENYGYTF	NA	NA	TRBV5-1	TRBJ1-2	16
TGTGCCAGCAGCTGGCGGGGCGACACTGAAGCTTTCTTT	CASSWRGDTEAFF	NA	NA	TRBV7-8	TRBJ1-1	13
TGTGCCAGCAGTTCCTTCCTTTGGGGAGGGCGACGTAAACCCTACGAGCAGTACTTC	CASSSFLWGGRRKPYEQYF	NA	TRBD2	TRBV27	TRBJ2-7	19
TGCGCCAGCAGGAGAGGTAGCGGGGATTACAATGAGCAGTTCTTC	CASRRGSGDYNEQFF	NA	TRBD2	TRBV10-2	TRBJ2-1	15
TGTGCCAGCCAAAAGTTGCGGGTTGGAAACACCATATATTTT	CASQKLRVGNTIYF	NA	NA	TRBV6-4	TRBJ1-3	14
TGCGCCAGCAGCCATAGCCTAAGCCCCTCTGGAAACACCATATATTTT	CASSHSLSPSGNTIYF	NA	NA	TRBV4-3	TRBJ1-3	16
TGTGCCAGCAGCGTAAATGCTGCGGGAGGCTACGAGCAGTACTTC	CASSVNAAGGYEQYF	once	TRBD2	TRBV9	TRBJ2-7	15
TGTGCCAGCTCATTCAGGGGGGATGGCTACACCTTC	CASSFRGDGYTF	NA	TRBD1	TRBV18	TRBJ1-2	12
TGTGCCAGCAGTTTATGGGCAGGGTCGGATGGCTACACCTTC	CASSLWAGSDGYTF	NA	NA	TRBV27	TRBJ1-2	14
TGTGCCAGCAGCGCTACGGGAGGCCAAGAGACCCAGTACTTC	CASSATGGQETQYF	NA	TRBD2	TRBV9	TRBJ2-5	14
TGTGCCAGCAGTCCACGGAGTAACTATGGCTACACCTTC	CASSPRSNYGYTF	NA	NA	TRBV6-6	TRBJ1-2	13
TGTGCCAGCAGCAACCGGGACAGGGGGATTGATACGCAGTATTTT	CASSNRDRGIDTQYF	NA	TRBD1	TRBV5-4	TRBJ2-3	15
TGTGCCAGCAGCCAAGCGGGAATAGGGGAGCTGTTTTTT	CASSQAGIGELFF	NA	NA	TRBV3-1/TRBV3-2	TRBJ2-2	13
TGTGCCAGTAGTGATAGCGGGATTGTCGAGCAGTACTTC	CASSDSGIVEQYF	NA	TRBD2	TRBV19	TRBJ2-7	13
TGTGCCAGCAGGGGACTAACGGGGGAGCTGTTTTTT	CASRGLTGELFF	NA	TRBD2	TRBV6-5	TRBJ2-2	12
TGTGCCAGCAGTGCCCACGATGGACAGGGGGCGTCCTATGGCTACACCTTC	CASSAHDGQGASYGYTF	NA	TRBD1	TRBV25-1	TRBJ1-2	17
TGTGCCAGCTCACCAACGGGATACTACGAGCAGTACTTC	CASSPTGYYEQYF	few	NA	TRBV18	TRBJ2-7	13
TGCGCCAGCAGTGAGGGGACAGCGTCAAACACCGGGGAGCTGTTTTTT	CASSEGTASNTGELFF	NA	TRBD1	TRBV10-1	TRBJ2-2	16
TGCGCCAGCAGCTTGGGGTGGGGAGAGCCCCACGAGCAGTACTTC	CASSLGWGEPHEQYF	few	NA	TRBV5-1	TRBJ2-7	15
TGCGCCAGCAGACGTGGCGGGGACAGTCAGAACACTGAAGCTTTCTTT	CASRRGGDSQNTEAFF	NA	TRBD1	TRBV5-1	TRBJ1-1	16
TGTGCCAGCAGCTTAGGACAGGGGGCGATTCTCCACGAAAAACTGTTTTTT	CASSLGQGAILHEKLFF	NA	TRBD1	TRBV7-9	TRBJ1-4	17
TGTGCCAGCTCACCCCGGACAGGGGAATTTCAGCCCCAGCATTTT	CASSPRTGEFQPQHF	NA	TRBD1	TRBV18	TRBJ1-5	15
TGTGCCAGTAGTCCCGGACAGGGGCTCCTCTACGAGCAGTACTTC	CASSPGQGLLYEQYF	few	TRBD1	TRBV19	TRBJ2-7	15
TGTGCCAGCAGCTTATCGGGACAGGGTGGTTTTCACAATGAGCAGTTCTTC	CASSLSGQGGFHNEQFF	NA	TRBD1	TRBV7-3	TRBJ2-1	17
TGTGCCAGCAGCCAAGATTTCAGCGCTCCTTACAATGAGCAGTTCTTC	CASSQDFSAPYNEQFF	once	NA	TRBV4-2	TRBJ2-1	16
TGTGCCACCAGCAGCGCGCTAGCGGGTACTTACGAGCAGTACTTC	CATSSALAGTYEQYF	NA	TRBD2	TRBV15	TRBJ2-7	15
TGTGCCAGCAGCCCACAGGGGGTAGGGGCCAACGTCCTGACTTTC	CASSPQGVGANVLTF	NA	TRBD1	TRBV7-8	TRBJ2-6	15
TGTGCCAGCAGCCAAGGAGCGGGAGGGGGCTACGAGCAGTACTTC	CASSQGAGGGYEQYF	few	TRBD2	TRBV14	TRBJ2-7	15
TGTGCCAGTAACCATCTATTCATGAACACTGAAGCTTTCTTT	CASNHLFMNTEAFF	NA	NA	TRBV19	TRBJ1-1	14
TGTGCCACCAGCAGAGAAAGTCAGGGGATGGGTGGCTACACCTTC	CATSRESQGMGGYTF	NA	NA	TRBV15	TRBJ1-2	15
TGTGCCAGCACCACACAGAGAGTCAGGCACGAGCAGTACTTC	CASTTQRVRHEQYF	NA	NA	TRBV28	TRBJ2-7	14
TGTGCCAGCAGCTTACTGGACAAAAATTCACCCCTCCACTTT	CASSLLDKNSPLHF	once	NA	TRBV11-2	TRBJ1-6	14
TGTGCCAGCAGTCGAGCATCTAGCGGCCCCTACAATGAGCAGTTCTTC	CASSRASSGPYNEQFF	NA	TRBD2	TRBV6-2/TRBV6-3	TRBJ2-1	16
TGTGCCAGCAGTTATCCATCCTCAGGACTAGGCACAGATACGCAGTATTTT	CASSYPSSGLGTDTQYF	NA	TRBD2	TRBV27	TRBJ2-3	17
TGTGCCAGCAGCGCGGGACTAGCGGGAACAATTTTTTTCTTC	CASSAGLAGTIFFF	NA	TRBD2	TRBV3-1/TRBV3-2	TRBJ2-7	14
TGTGCCACGGCCAGCGGTTCATACAATGAGCAGTTCTTC	CATASGSYNEQFF	once	NA	TRBV6-5	TRBJ2-1	13
NA	CASSSSGLAGVDEQFF	NA	NA	TRBV28	TRBJ2-1	16
TGTGCCAGCAGCTTCACTAGCGGGAGTGATACGCAGTATTTT	CASSFTSGSDTQYF	NA	TRBD2	TRBV5-4	TRBJ2-3	14
TGTGCCAGCAGTTACAGGGGCGGTCAGCCCCAGCATTTT	CASSYRGGQPQHF	once	TRBD1	TRBV27	TRBJ1-5	13
TGTGCCAGCAGCCAAGCAGGCCAGACCCAGCATTTT	CASSQAGQTQHF	medium-sized	NA	TRBV3-1/TRBV3-2	TRBJ1-5	12
TGTGCCAGCAGCGTCAGCGGGTCTAGCCCCGAGACCCAGTACTTC	CASSVSGSSPETQYF	NA	NA	TRBV9	TRBJ2-5	15
TGTGCCATCAGTACGAGTAGCGGGAGCGGGGAGACCCAGTACTTC	CAISTSSGSGETQYF	NA	TRBD2	TRBV10-3	TRBJ2-5	15
TGTGCCAGCAGCCCCCCGCCTTCTGGGCTAAGTCCCACCGGGGAGCTGTTTTTT	CASSPPPSGLSPTGELFF	NA	NA	TRBV9	TRBJ2-2	18
TGTGCCAGTGGACTAGCGGGAGGGCCATCCTACGAGCAGTACTTC	CASGLAGGPSYEQYF	NA	TRBD2	TRBV28	TRBJ2-7	15
TGTGCCAGTAGGGCATCCCGTGGCTACACCTTC	CASRASRGYTF	once	NA	TRBV19	TRBJ1-2	11
TGTGCCAGCAGCCAACCGGGGGGGGCCGATACGCAGTATTTT	CASSQPGGADTQYF	NA	TRBD2	TRBV14	TRBJ2-3	14
TGTGCCAGCAGTGAGATGGTAGCGGGAGAGAATGAGCAGTTCTTC	CASSEMVAGENEQFF	NA	TRBD2	TRBV2	TRBJ2-1	15
TGTGCCAGCAGCGTTACGGGGACCGGGACAGCTAATCAGCCCCAGCATTTT	CASSVTGTGTANQPQHF	NA	TRBD1	TRBV9	TRBJ1-5	17
TGTGCCAGCAGTTTGGTCGGGAAGGGGGCTTACGAGCAGTACTTC	CASSLVGKGAYEQYF	NA	TRBD1	TRBV28	TRBJ2-7	15
TGCGCCAGCAGCTTGGTTCCAGCCAACTACGAGCAGTACTTT	CASSLVPANYEQYF	once	NA	TRBV5-1	TRBJ2-7	14